This TCR beta chain was identified during a study of early T cells in non-severe SARS-CoV-2 infection. In the study overall: The sequenced material was bulk RNA from unsorted whole blood, and its chains were unpaired. General study findings and limits: Comparison of clonotypes with VDJdb favored anti-spike CD8 responses while missing private and CD4 specificities.

The CDR3 totals 17 residues. Germline lookup yields CDR1 SGHRS and CDR2 YFSETQ. Ten or more counts support this clonotype. Its antigen remains unidentified. The junction does not match germline at one end; this may be a read error. The TCR library protocol attached unique molecular identifiers to the individual cDNA molecules. TCRdb recomputed calls from the 5' RACE reads with MiXCR, one row per CDR3 protein. The sample yields more than 25,000 distinct CDR3 sequences, over 4.5% seen once. Source: whole blood, taken at baseline. This clonotype was obtained from an adult who was a healthcare worker with PCR-confirmed SARS-CoV-2 infection or an uninfected control (not recorded which). The V call is TRBV5-1, the J call TRBJ1-3; TRBD1 matches 7 bases. The CDR3 loop reads CASSSSPTGSSENTIYF. CDR3 nucleotide sequence: TGCGCCAGCAGCTCCTCCCCGACAGGGAGCTCTGAAAACACCATATATTTT.